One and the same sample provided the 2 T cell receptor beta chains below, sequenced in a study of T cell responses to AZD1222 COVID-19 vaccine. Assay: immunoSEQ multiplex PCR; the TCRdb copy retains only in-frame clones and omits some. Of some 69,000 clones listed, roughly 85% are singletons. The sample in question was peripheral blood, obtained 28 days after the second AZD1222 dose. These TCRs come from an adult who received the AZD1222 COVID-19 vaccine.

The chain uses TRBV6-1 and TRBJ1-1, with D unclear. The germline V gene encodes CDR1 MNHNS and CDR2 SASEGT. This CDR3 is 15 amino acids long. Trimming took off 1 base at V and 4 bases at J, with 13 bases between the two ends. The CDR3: CASSEGIGSLTEAFF. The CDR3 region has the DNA TGTGCCAGCAGTGAAGGTATAGGGTCGCTCACTGAAGCTTTCTTT.

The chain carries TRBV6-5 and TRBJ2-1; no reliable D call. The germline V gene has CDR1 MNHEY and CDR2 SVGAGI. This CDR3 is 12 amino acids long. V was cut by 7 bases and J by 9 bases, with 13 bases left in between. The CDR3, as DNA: TGTGCCAGCAAACTGGGCATGGCTGAGCAGTTCTTC. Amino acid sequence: CASKLGMAEQFF.